The 2 T cell receptor beta chains given below trace back to one sample, sequenced in a study of OX40 agonist ivuxolimab in advanced cancers. The data were produced by immunoSEQ multiplex PCR, yet TCRdb's version contains in-frame clones alone and is incomplete. Here the sample spans 60,000 to 75,000 clones, 94% being singletons. The sample was CD4+ or CD8+ T cells sorted from blood, taken in a trial of the OX40 agonist ivuxolimab. These receptors all come from an adult with an advanced solid tumor such as melanoma, head and neck, liver or kidney cancer.

The chain carries TRBV7-8 and TRBJ2-2; weak D call: TRBD2 (6 bases). Germline assignment: CDR1 SGHVS and CDR2 FQNEAQ. Trimming left V 0 bases short and J 6 bases short, with 20 bases between. The CDR3 covers 18 residues. The CDR3 nucleotides are TGTGCCAGCAGCTTAGCCTCGTGGCTAGCGAGAGCCGCCGGGGAGCTGTTTTTT. Its translation is CASSLASWLARAAGELFF.

This clone was seen a handful of times. The genes are TRBV13 and TRBJ1-1; D gene uncertain. The CDR3 totals 13 residues. The germline V gene encodes CDR1 PRHDT and CDR2 FYEKMQ (reference sequence). Trimming removed 2 bases from V and 8 bases from J, with 12 bases in between. CDR3 sequence: CASSLTAGKEAFF. CDR3 DNA sequence: TGTGCCAGCAGCTTAACGGCCGGGAAAGAAGCTTTCTTT.